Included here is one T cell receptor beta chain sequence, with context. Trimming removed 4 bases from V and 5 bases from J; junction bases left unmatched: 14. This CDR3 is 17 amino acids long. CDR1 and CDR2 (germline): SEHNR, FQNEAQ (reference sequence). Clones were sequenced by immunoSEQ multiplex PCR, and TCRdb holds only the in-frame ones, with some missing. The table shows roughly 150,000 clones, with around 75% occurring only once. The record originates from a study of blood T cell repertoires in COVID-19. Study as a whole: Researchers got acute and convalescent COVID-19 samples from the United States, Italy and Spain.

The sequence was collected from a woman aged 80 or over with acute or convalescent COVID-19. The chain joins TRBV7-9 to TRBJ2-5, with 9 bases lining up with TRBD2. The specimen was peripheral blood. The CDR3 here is CASSSGSGSGSFETQYF. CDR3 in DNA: TGTGCCAGCAGCTCCGGTAGTGGTAGCGGGAGTTTCGAGACCCAGTACTTC.